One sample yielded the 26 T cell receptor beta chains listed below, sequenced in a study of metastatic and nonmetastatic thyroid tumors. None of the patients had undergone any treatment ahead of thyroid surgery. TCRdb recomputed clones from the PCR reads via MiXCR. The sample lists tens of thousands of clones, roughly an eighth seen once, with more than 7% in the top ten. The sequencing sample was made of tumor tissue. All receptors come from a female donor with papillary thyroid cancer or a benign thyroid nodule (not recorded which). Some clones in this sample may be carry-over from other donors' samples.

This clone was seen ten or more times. The CDR3 loop is CASGLGTGGVRTEAFF. CDR3 nucleotide sequence: TGTGCTAGTGGGCTCGGGACAGGGGGCGTCAGAACTGAAGCTTTCTTT. The chain links TRBV12-5 to TRBJ1-1, with TRBD1 identical over 12 bases. The germline V gene has CDR1 LGHNT and CDR2 FRNRAP. CDR3 length: 16 residues. V lost 6 bases to trimming and J lost 5 bases; unmatched junction nucleotides: 10.

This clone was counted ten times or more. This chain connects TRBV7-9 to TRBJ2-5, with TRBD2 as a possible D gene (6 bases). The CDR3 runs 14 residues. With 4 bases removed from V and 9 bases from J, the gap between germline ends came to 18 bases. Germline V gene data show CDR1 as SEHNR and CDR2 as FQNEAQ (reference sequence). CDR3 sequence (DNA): TGTGCCAGCAGCTCCCGGGCCGTAGGCGGGGCCCAGTACTTC. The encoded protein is CASSSRAVGGAQYF.

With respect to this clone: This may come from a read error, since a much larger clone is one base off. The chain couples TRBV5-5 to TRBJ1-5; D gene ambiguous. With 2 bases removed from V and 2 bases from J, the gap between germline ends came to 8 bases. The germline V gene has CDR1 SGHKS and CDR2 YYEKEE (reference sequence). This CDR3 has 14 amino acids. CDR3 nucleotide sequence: TGTGCCAGCAGCTTTAGATCCGGCAATCAGCCCCAGCATTTT. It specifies CASSFRSGNQPQHF.

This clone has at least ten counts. For the CDR3, the DNA is TGCAGCGTTTGGGACGGGTACACTGAAGCTTTCTTT. Translation gives CSVWDGYTEAFF. V and J are TRBV29-1 and TRBJ1-1; D may be TRBD1 (5 bases). The CDR3 consists of 12 residues. Germline V gene data show CDR1 as SQVTM and CDR2 as ANQGSEA. V lost 5 bases and J lost 3, with 10 bases in between.

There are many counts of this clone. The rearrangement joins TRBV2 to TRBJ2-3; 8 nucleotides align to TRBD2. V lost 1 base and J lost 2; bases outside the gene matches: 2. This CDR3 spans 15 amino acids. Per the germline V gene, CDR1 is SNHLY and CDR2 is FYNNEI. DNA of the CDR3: TGTGCCAGCAGTGAAGAAGCGGGAGCCACAGATACGCAGTATTTT. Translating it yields CASSEEAGATDTQYF.

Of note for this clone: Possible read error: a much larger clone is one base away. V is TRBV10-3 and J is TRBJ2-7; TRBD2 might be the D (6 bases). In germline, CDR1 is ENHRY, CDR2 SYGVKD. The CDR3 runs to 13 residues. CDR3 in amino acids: CAIKGGWEVVENF. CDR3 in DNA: TGTGCCATCAAGGGTGGGTGGGAGGTAGTCGAAAACTTC.

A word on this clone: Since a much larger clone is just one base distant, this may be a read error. This CDR3 is CASSRGSSGSNEQFF. DNA of the CDR3: TGTGCCAGCAGTCGCGGGTCTAGCGGGAGTAATGAGCAGTTCTTC. The rearrangement links TRBV3-1 to TRBJ2-1; 10 bases agree with TRBD2. The germline CDR1 and CDR2 sequences are LGHDT and YNNKEL (reference sequence). The CDR3 contains 15 residues. V gave up 6 bases and J gave up 7 bases; unmatched junction bases: 9.

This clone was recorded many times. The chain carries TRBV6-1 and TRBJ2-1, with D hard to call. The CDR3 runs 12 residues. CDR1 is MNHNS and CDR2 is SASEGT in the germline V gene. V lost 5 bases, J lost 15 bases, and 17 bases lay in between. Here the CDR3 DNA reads TGTGCCAGCAGTTATTCTGGGCAGTTCCCGTTCTTC. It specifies CASSYSGQFPFF.

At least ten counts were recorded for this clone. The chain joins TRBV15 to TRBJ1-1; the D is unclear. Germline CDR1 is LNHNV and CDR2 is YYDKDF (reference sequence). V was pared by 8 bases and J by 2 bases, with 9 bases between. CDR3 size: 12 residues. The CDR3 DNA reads TGTGCCACCGCAGGCTTTAACACTGAAGCTTTCTTT. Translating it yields CATAGFNTEAFF.

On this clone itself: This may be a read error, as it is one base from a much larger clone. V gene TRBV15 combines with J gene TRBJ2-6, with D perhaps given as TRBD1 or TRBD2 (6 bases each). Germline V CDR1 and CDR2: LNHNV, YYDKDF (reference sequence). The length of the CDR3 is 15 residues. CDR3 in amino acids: CATSTISRGANVLPF. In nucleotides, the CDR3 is TGTGCCACCAGCACCATTTCTAGGGGGGCCAACGTCCTGCCTTTC.

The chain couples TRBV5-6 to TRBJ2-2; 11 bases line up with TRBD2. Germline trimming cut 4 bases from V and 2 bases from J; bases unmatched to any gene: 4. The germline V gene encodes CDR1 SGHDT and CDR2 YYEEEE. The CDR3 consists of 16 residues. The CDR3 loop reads CASSLGLAVNTGELFF. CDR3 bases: TGTGCCAGCAGCCTGGGACTAGCGGTCAACACCGGGGAGCTGTTTTTT.

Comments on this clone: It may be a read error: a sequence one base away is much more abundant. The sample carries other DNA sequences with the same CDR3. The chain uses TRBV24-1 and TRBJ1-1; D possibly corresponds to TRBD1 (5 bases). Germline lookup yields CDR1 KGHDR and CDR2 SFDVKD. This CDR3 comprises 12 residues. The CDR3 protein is CATSDEDSRGFF. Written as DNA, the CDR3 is TGCGCCACCAGTGACGAAGACAGTCGGGGTTTCTTT.

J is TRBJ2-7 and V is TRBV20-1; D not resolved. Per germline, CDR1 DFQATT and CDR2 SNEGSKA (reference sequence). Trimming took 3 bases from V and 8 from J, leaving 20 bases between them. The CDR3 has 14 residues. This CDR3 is CSASPPAVGHQQYF. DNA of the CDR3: TGCAGTGCTAGCCCGCCGGCGGTAGGGCACCAGCAGTACTTC.

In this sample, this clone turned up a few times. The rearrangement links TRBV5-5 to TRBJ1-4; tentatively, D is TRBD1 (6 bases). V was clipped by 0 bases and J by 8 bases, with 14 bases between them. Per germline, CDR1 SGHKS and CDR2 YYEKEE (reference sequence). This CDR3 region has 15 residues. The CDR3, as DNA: TGTGCCAGCAGCTTGGCAGCTGGACAGAGAGAAAAACTGTTTTTT. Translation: CASSLAAGQREKLFF. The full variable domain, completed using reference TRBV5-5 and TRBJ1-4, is DAGVTQSPTHLIKTRGQQVTLRCSPISGHKSVSWYQQVLGQGPQFIFQYYEKEERGRGNFPDRFSARQFPNYSSELNVNALLLGDSALYLCASSLAAGQREKLFFGSGTQLSVL.

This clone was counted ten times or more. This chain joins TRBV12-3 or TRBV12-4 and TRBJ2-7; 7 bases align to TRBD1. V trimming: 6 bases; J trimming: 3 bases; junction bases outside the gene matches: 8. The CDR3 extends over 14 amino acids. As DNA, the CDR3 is TGTGCCAGCAGCCCTGACAGGGATGGCTACGAGCAGTACTTC. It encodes CASSPDRDGYEQYF.

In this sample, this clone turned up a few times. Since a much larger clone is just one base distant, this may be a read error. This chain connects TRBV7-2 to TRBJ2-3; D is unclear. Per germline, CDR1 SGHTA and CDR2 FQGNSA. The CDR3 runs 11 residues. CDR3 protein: CASSPLSTKYF. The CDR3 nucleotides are TGTGCCAGCAGCCCCCTCTCTACGAAGTATTTT.

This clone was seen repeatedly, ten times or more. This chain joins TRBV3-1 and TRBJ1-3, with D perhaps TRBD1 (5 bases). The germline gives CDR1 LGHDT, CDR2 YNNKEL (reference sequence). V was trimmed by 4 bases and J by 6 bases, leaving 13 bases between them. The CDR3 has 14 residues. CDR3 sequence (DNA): TGTGCCAGCAGCCCGACAGTCCCTGTAAACACCATATATTTT. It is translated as CASSPTVPVNTIYF.

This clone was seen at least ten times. The CDR3: CSASGGLGEQYF. In DNA, the CDR3 is TGCAGTGCCTCGGGGGGTTTAGGGGAGCAGTACTTC. The J gene is TRBJ2-7, the V gene TRBV20-1, with 7 positions matching TRBD2. CDR1 is DFQATT and CDR2 is SNEGSKA in the germline V gene (reference sequence). The CDR3 contains 12 residues. V gave up 6 bases and J gave up 7 bases; unmatched junction bases: 9.

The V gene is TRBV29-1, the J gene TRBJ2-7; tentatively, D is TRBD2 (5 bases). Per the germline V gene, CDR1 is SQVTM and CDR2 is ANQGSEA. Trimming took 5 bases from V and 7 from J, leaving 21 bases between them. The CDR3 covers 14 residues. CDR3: CSVSGWGSWREQYF. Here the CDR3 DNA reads TGCAGCGTTTCCGGTTGGGGTAGCTGGAGGGAGCAGTACTTC.

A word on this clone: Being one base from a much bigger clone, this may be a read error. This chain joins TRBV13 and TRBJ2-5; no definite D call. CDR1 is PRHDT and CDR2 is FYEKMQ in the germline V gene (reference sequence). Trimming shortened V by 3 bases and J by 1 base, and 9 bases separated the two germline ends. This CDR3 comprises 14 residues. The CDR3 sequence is CASSFQWIQETQYF. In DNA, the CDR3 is TGTGCCAGCAGCTTTCAGTGGATCCAAGAGACCCAGTACTTC.

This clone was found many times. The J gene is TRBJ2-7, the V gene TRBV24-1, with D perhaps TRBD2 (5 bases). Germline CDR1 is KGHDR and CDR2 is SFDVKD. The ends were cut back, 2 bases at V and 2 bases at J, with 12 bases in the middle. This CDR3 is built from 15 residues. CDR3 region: CATSDSAGGAYEQYF. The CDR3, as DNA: TGTGCCACCAGTGATTCCGCTGGAGGAGCCTACGAGCAGTACTTC.

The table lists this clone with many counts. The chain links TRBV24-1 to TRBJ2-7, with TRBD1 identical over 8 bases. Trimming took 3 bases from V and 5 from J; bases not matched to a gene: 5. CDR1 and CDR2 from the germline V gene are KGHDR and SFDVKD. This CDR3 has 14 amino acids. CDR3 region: CATSDPGGLNEQYF. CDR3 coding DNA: TGTGCCACCAGTGATCCAGGGGGCTTGAACGAGCAGTACTTC.

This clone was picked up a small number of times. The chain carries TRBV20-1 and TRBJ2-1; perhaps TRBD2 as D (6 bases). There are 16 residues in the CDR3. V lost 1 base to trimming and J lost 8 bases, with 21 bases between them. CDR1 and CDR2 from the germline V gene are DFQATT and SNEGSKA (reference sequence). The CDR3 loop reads CSARGREGGGIYEQFF. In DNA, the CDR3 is TGCAGTGCTAGAGGACGGGAAGGTGGGGGGATCTATGAGCAGTTCTTC.

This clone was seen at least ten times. CDR3 residues: CASSEDWTETYEQYF. CDR3 DNA sequence: TGTGCCAGCAGTGAAGATTGGACAGAAACCTACGAGCAGTACTTC. The V and J genes are TRBV6-1 and TRBJ2-7, with a possible D match to TRBD1 (6 bases). Looked up from germline, CDR1 is MNHNS and CDR2 is SASEGT. V lost 1 base and J 2 bases, leaving 12 bases between the germline ends. The CDR3 spans 15 residues.

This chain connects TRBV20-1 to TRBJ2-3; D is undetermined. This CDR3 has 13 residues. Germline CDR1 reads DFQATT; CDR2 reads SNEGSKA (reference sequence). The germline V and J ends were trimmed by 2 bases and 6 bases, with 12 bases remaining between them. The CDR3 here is CSARLTPPDTQYF. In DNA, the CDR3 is TGCAGTGCTAGATTAACCCCTCCGGATACGCAGTATTTT.

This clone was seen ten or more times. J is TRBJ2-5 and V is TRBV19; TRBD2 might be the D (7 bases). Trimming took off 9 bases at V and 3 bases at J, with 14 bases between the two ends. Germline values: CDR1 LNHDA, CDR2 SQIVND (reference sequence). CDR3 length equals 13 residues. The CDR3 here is CARGGGPEETQYF. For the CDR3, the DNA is TGTGCCAGGGGAGGGGGTCCTGAAGAGACCCAGTACTTC.